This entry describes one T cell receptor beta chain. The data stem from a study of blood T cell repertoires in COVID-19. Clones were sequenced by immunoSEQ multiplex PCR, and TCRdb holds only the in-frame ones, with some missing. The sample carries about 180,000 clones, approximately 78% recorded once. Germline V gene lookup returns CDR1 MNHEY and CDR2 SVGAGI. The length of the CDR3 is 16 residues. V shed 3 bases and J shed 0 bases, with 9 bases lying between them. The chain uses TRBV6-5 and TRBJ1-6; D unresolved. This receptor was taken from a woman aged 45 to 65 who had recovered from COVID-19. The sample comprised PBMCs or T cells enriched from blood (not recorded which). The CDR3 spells CASSYGSGSYNSPLHF. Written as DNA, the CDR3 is TGTGCCAGCAGTTATGGTTCAGGCTCCTATAATTCACCCCTCCACTTT.